A selection of T cell receptor beta chains follows, all from one sample in a study of regulatory T cells in long-lasting Graves disease. Via MiXCR, TCRdb re-called the multiplex PCR reads, giving one row per CDR3 protein. The data contain roughly 420,000 distinct CDR3 sequences, 14% of them singletons. These data were also reused for a study on T cells in Graves' hyperthyroidism and ophthalmopathy.

Specimen: peripheral blood mononuclear cells (PBMCs), collected at new diagnosis, from a patient treated with antithyroid drugs. The receptors derive from a woman aged 45-65 years with Graves disease. Both conserved end residues are part of each CDR3. D genes are given only for firm matches. The size entry is marked missing in some rows and otherwise reads once, few, many or a size class.

v_gene: TRBV7-3; abundance: many; j_gene: TRBJ2-2; d_gene: TRBD2; CDR3aa: CASSLAGGGVGELFF; CDR3nt: TGTGCCAGCAGCTTGGCGGGAGGAGGTGTCGGGGAGCTGTTTTTT
v_gene: TRBV18; abundance: many; j_gene: TRBJ2-5; d_gene: -; CDR3aa: CASSPPNEETQYF; CDR3nt: TGTGCCAGCTCACCACCGAATGAAGAGACCCAGTACTTC
v_gene: TRBV7-2; abundance: many; j_gene: TRBJ1-1; d_gene: TRBD1; CDR3aa: CASSLEPGGYTEAFF; CDR3nt: TGTGCCAGCAGCTTAGAGCCAGGGGGGTACACTGAAGCTTTCTTT
v_gene: TRBV30; abundance: many; j_gene: TRBJ2-7; d_gene: TRBD2; CDR3aa: CAWSALAENEQYF; CDR3nt: TGTGCCTGGAGTGCACTAGCGGAGAACGAGCAGTACTTC
v_gene: TRBV5-1; abundance: few; j_gene: TRBJ2-2; d_gene: -; CDR3aa: CASSTDSWNTGELFF; CDR3nt: TGCGCCAGCAGCACGGACAGCTGGAACACCGGGGAGCTGTTTTTT
v_gene: TRBV27; abundance: few; j_gene: TRBJ2-1; d_gene: TRBD2; CDR3aa: CASSYQGGLAGGPLEFF; CDR3nt: TGTGCCAGCAGTTATCAGGGGGGACTAGCGGGAGGGCCACTTGAGTTCTTC
v_gene: TRBV28; abundance: many; j_gene: TRBJ2-7; d_gene: -; CDR3aa: CASMWQNSYEQYF; CDR3nt: TGTGCCAGCATGTGGCAGAACTCCTACGAGCAGTACTTC
v_gene: TRBV12-3/TRBV12-4; abundance: few; j_gene: TRBJ2-3; d_gene: TRBD2; CDR3aa: CASSSELAGGPTDTQYF; CDR3nt: TGTGCCAGCAGTTCCGAATTAGCGGGAGGGCCCACAGATACGCAGTATTTT
v_gene: TRBV20-1; abundance: -; j_gene: TRBJ2-7; d_gene: -; CDR3aa: CSARTGANYEQYF; CDR3nt: TGCAGTGCTAGAACGGGTGCGAACTACGAGCAGTACTTC
v_gene: TRBV29-1; abundance: many; j_gene: TRBJ1-2; d_gene: TRBD1; CDR3aa: CSVVQGAKDGYTF; CDR3nt: TGCAGCGTCGTTCAGGGGGCTAAGGATGGCTACACCTTC
v_gene: TRBV5-4; abundance: many; j_gene: TRBJ2-5; d_gene: -; CDR3aa: CASSSRTDYPGETQYF; CDR3nt: TGTGCCAGCAGCTCCCGGACAGACTACCCAGGGGAGACCCAGTACTTC
v_gene: TRBV11-1; abundance: many; j_gene: TRBJ2-3; d_gene: -; CDR3aa: CASSPGPRSTDTQYF; CDR3nt: TGTGCCAGCAGCCCGGGACCTCGTAGCACAGATACGCAGTATTTT
v_gene: TRBV6-2/TRBV6-3; abundance: -; j_gene: TRBJ2-4; d_gene: -; CDR3aa: CASRSSGGDIQYF; CDR3nt: TGTGCCAGCAGGTCGTCAGGTGGGGACATTCAGTACTTC
v_gene: TRBV20-1; abundance: many; j_gene: TRBJ2-1; d_gene: -; CDR3aa: CSAAARGEQFF; CDR3nt: TGCAGTGCCGCCGCTCGGGGGGAGCAGTTCTTC
v_gene: TRBV20-1; abundance: many; j_gene: TRBJ1-2; d_gene: -; CDR3aa: CSARDANYGYTF; CDR3nt: TGCAGTGCTAGAGATGCGAACTATGGCTACACCTTC
v_gene: TRBV4-2; abundance: -; j_gene: TRBJ2-1; d_gene: -; CDR3aa: CASSQVWGQYNEQFF; CDR3nt: TGTGCCAGCAGCCAAGTATGGGGCCAATACAATGAGCAGTTCTTC
v_gene: TRBV5-1; abundance: many; j_gene: TRBJ2-1; d_gene: -; CDR3aa: CASSSTHPGEVWHEQFF; CDR3nt: TGCGCCAGCAGCTCTACACACCCCGGGGAGGTCTGGCATGAGCAGTTCTTC
v_gene: TRBV6-1; abundance: -; j_gene: TRBJ2-2; d_gene: TRBD2; CDR3aa: CATRASGENTGELFF; CDR3nt: TGTGCCACCAGGGCTAGCGGAGAGAACACCGGGGAGCTGTTTTTT
v_gene: TRBV7-6; abundance: many; j_gene: TRBJ2-5; d_gene: -; CDR3aa: CASSLMVSAQETQYF; CDR3nt: TGTGCCAGCAGCTTGATGGTTTCAGCTCAAGAGACCCAGTACTTC
v_gene: TRBV2; abundance: many; j_gene: TRBJ1-1; d_gene: -; CDR3aa: CASSDVGNTEAFF; CDR3nt: TGTGCCAGCAGTGATGTCGGGAACACTGAAGCTTTCTTT
v_gene: TRBV5-1; abundance: few; j_gene: TRBJ2-1; d_gene: -; CDR3aa: CASSPVVISYNEQFF; CDR3nt: TGCGCCAGCAGCCCCGTGGTCATCTCCTACAATGAGCAGTTCTTC
v_gene: TRBV29-1; abundance: many; j_gene: TRBJ2-1; d_gene: -; CDR3aa: CSVPTGVSSYNEQFF; CDR3nt: TGCAGCGTTCCGACCGGGGTTAGCTCCTACAATGAGCAGTTCTTC
v_gene: TRBV5-1; abundance: many; j_gene: TRBJ2-3; d_gene: TRBD1; CDR3aa: CASSSPDRGSDTQYF; CDR3nt: TGCGCCAGCAGCTCCCCGGACAGGGGGTCAGATACGCAGTATTTT
v_gene: TRBV19; abundance: many; j_gene: TRBJ1-1; d_gene: -; CDR3aa: CASSMSGNTEAFF; CDR3nt: TGTGCCAGTAGTATGAGTGGGAACACTGAAGCTTTCTTT
v_gene: TRBV29-1; abundance: many; j_gene: TRBJ2-7; d_gene: -; CDR3aa: CSVEKPGQLSGEQYF; CDR3nt: TGCAGCGTTGAGAAGCCGGGACAATTATCAGGGGAGCAGTACTTC
v_gene: TRBV10-1; abundance: -; j_gene: TRBJ2-1; d_gene: -; CDR3aa: CASSESASSDNEQFF; CDR3nt: TGCGCCAGCAGTGAGTCGGCTAGCTCGGACAATGAGCAGTTCTTC
v_gene: TRBV20-1; abundance: few; j_gene: TRBJ2-7; d_gene: -; CDR3aa: CSARWSYEQYF; CDR3nt: TGCAGTGCTAGATGGAGCTACGAGCAGTACTTC
v_gene: TRBV2; abundance: many; j_gene: TRBJ2-7; d_gene: -; CDR3aa: CASSPWGGFNRGQYF; CDR3nt: TGTGCCAGCAGTCCCTGGGGCGGGTTTAATCGGGGGCAGTACTTC
v_gene: TRBV3-1; abundance: -; j_gene: TRBJ2-7; d_gene: -; CDR3aa: CASSQVFSYEQYF; CDR3nt: TGTGCCAGCAGCCAAGTCTTCAGCTACGAGCAGTACTTC
v_gene: TRBV20-1; abundance: -; j_gene: TRBJ1-5; d_gene: TRBD1; CDR3aa: CSARTRDRGYQPQHF; CDR3nt: TGCAGTGCTAGAACCAGGGACAGGGGCTATCAGCCCCAGCATTTT
v_gene: TRBV19; abundance: few; j_gene: TRBJ2-1; d_gene: TRBD2; CDR3aa: CASSPSGRRGNEQFF; CDR3nt: TGTGCCAGTAGTCCTAGCGGGAGACGGGGCAATGAGCAGTTCTTC
v_gene: TRBV24-1; abundance: many; j_gene: TRBJ2-5; d_gene: TRBD2; CDR3aa: CATSDFPSGSKKETQYF; CDR3nt: TGTGCCACCAGTGATTTTCCTAGCGGGAGTAAGAAAGAGACCCAGTACTTC
v_gene: TRBV30; abundance: -; j_gene: TRBJ1-2; d_gene: TRBD1; CDR3aa: CAWRSGGGQGYTF; CDR3nt: TGTGCCTGGAGGTCAGGAGGGGGCCAGGGCTACACCTTC
v_gene: TRBV24-1; abundance: few; j_gene: TRBJ2-5; d_gene: -; CDR3aa: CATSDYGLSGEETQYF; CDR3nt: TGTGCCACCAGTGATTACGGGCTATCCGGGGAAGAGACCCAGTACTTC
v_gene: TRBV30; abundance: -; j_gene: TRBJ2-7; d_gene: -; CDR3aa: CAWSFRWAATTSSYEQYF; CDR3nt: TGTGCCTGGAGCTTCAGGTGGGCAGCGACAACTTCCTCCTACGAGCAGTACTTC
v_gene: TRBV7-8; abundance: many; j_gene: TRBJ2-1; d_gene: TRBD2; CDR3aa: CASSSTSAGGYNEQFF; CDR3nt: TGTGCCAGCAGCTCGACTAGCGCCGGAGGGTACAATGAGCAGTTCTTC
v_gene: TRBV2; abundance: many; j_gene: TRBJ2-2; d_gene: -; CDR3aa: CASTPQGGEGTGELFF; CDR3nt: TGTGCCAGCACTCCCCAGGGGGGGGAGGGCACCGGGGAGCTGTTTTTT
v_gene: TRBV13; abundance: many; j_gene: TRBJ2-3; d_gene: -; CDR3aa: CASSPGLSGADTQYF; CDR3nt: TGTGCCAGCAGCCCGGGACTTAGCGGAGCAGATACGCAGTATTTT
v_gene: TRBV20-1; abundance: many; j_gene: TRBJ1-5; d_gene: -; CDR3aa: CSAATATNQPQHF; CDR3nt: TGCAGTGCCGCGACAGCAACTAATCAGCCCCAGCATTTT
v_gene: TRBV11-3; abundance: many; j_gene: TRBJ2-2; d_gene: -; CDR3aa: CASSFRGVTGELFF; CDR3nt: TGTGCCAGCAGCTTCAGGGGCGTAACCGGGGAGCTGTTTTTT
v_gene: TRBV9; abundance: few; j_gene: TRBJ2-5; d_gene: TRBD2; CDR3aa: CASSVAASGRQETQYF; CDR3nt: TGTGCCAGCAGCGTAGCGGCTAGCGGGAGACAAGAGACCCAGTACTTC
v_gene: TRBV28; abundance: many; j_gene: TRBJ1-6; d_gene: -; CDR3aa: CASSPPDLYNSPLHF; CDR3nt: TGTGCCAGCAGTCCCCCAGATCTCTATAATTCACCCCTCCACTTT
v_gene: TRBV20-1; abundance: many; j_gene: TRBJ1-5; d_gene: -; CDR3aa: CSAAGPRESNQPQHF; CDR3nt: TGCAGTGCAGCAGGGCCGCGGGAAAGCAATCAGCCCCAGCATTTT
v_gene: TRBV12-3/TRBV12-4; abundance: many; j_gene: TRBJ2-1; d_gene: TRBD1; CDR3aa: CASSLGQGVYEQFF; CDR3nt: TGTGCCAGCAGTTTAGGGCAGGGGGTTTATGAGCAGTTCTTC
v_gene: TRBV30; abundance: many; j_gene: TRBJ2-3; d_gene: -; CDR3aa: CAWSAPTRLDTQYF; CDR3nt: TGTGCCTGGAGTGCACCGACTCGACTAGATACGCAGTATTTT
v_gene: TRBV5-5; abundance: many; j_gene: TRBJ2-7; d_gene: -; CDR3aa: CASSFNLGGEQYF; CDR3nt: TGTGCCAGCAGCTTCAACCTTGGGGGCGAGCAGTACTTC
v_gene: TRBV6-5; abundance: many; j_gene: TRBJ2-6; d_gene: -; CDR3aa: CASSYQRQILFAGANVLTF; CDR3nt: TGTGCCAGCAGTTACCAAAGACAGATATTGTTTGCTGGGGCCAACGTCCTGACTTTC
v_gene: TRBV5-1; abundance: few; j_gene: TRBJ2-1; d_gene: TRBD2; CDR3aa: CASSLGGGLTYNEQFF; CDR3nt: TGCGCCAGCAGCTTGGGGGGGGGACTAACCTACAATGAGCAGTTCTTC
v_gene: TRBV4-2; abundance: -; j_gene: TRBJ2-7; d_gene: TRBD2; CDR3aa: CASSQDPALAGDYEQYF; CDR3nt: TGTGCCAGCAGCCAAGATCCAGCACTAGCGGGGGACTACGAGCAGTACTTC
v_gene: TRBV6-2/TRBV6-3; abundance: -; j_gene: TRBJ2-7; d_gene: TRBD2; CDR3aa: CASSPTGLASGEQYF; CDR3nt: TGTGCCAGCAGTCCAACGGGACTAGCGTCGGGGGAGCAGTACTTC
v_gene: TRBV5-8; abundance: -; j_gene: TRBJ1-4; d_gene: -; CDR3aa: CASSLFLGYNEKLFF; CDR3nt: TGTGCCAGCAGCTTGTTTTTGGGTTATAATGAAAAACTGTTTTTT
v_gene: TRBV11-2; abundance: many; j_gene: TRBJ2-1; d_gene: -; CDR3aa: CASSAQYATQRGQFF; CDR3nt: TGTGCCAGCAGCGCCCAATACGCGACGCAGCGAGGGCAGTTCTTC